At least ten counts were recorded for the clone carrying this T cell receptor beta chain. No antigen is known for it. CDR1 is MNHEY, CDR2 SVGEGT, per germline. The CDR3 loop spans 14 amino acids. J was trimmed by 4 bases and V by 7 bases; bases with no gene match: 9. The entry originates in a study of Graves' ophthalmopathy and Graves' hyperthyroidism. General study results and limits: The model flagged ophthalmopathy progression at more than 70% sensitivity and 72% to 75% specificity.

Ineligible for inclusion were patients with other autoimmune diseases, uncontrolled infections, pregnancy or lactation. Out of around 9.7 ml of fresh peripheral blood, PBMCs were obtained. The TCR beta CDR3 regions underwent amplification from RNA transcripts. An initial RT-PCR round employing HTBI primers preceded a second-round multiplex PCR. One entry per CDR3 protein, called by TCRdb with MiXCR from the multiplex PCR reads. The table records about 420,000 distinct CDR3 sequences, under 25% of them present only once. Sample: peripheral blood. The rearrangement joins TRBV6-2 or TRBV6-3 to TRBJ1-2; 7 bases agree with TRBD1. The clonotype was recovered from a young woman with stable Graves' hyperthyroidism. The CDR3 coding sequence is TGTGCCAGCAACCCAGGGGGTCCCGGCTATGGCTACACCTTC. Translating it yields CASNPGGPGYGYTF.